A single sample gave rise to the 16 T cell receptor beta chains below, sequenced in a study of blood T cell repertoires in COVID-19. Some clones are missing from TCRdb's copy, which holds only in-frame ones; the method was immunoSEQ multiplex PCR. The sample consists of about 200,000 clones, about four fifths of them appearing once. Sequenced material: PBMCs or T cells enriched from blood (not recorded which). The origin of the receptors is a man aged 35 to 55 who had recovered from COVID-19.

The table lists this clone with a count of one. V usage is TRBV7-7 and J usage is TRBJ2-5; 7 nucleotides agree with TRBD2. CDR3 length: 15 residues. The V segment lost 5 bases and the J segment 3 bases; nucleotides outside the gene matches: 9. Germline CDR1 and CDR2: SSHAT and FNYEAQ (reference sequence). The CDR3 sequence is CASSLGSSGKETQYF. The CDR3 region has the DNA TGTGCCAGCAGCCTCGGGTCTAGCGGCAAAGAGACCCAGTACTTC.

The CDR3 loop is CASSSIRTGLNYGYTF. The CDR3 DNA sequence: TGTGCCAGCAGTTCGATAAGGACAGGGCTGAACTATGGCTACACCTTC. The chain couples TRBV27 to TRBJ1-2; 8 nucleotides line up with TRBD1. The junction had 9 bases not matched to a gene; V was cut back by 4 bases and J by 2 bases. Germline V CDR1 and CDR2: MNHEY, SMNVEV (reference sequence). The CDR3 runs 16 residues.

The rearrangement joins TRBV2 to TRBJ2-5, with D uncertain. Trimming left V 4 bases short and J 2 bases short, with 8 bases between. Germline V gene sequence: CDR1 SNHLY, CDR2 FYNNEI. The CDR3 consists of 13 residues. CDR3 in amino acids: CASSVRRQETQYF. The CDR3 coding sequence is TGTGCCAGCAGTGTACGTAGACAAGAGACCCAGTACTTC. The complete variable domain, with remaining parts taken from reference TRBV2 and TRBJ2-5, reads EPEVTQTPSHQVTQMGQEVILRCVPISNHLYFYWYRQILGQKVEFLVSFYNNEISEKSEIFDDQFSVERPDGSNFTLKIRSTKLEDSAMYFCASSVRRQETQYFGPGTRLLVL.

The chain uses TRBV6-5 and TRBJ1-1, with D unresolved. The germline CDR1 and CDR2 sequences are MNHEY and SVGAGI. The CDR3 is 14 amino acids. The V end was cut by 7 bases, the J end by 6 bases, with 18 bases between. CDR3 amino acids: CASTRTGGSAEAFF. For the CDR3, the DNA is TGTGCCAGCACCCGGACGGGAGGGAGCGCTGAAGCTTTCTTT.

The CDR3 loop is CASSEIQGARANEQFF. CDR3 DNA: TGTGCCAGCAGCGAAATACAGGGGGCGCGTGCCAATGAGCAGTTCTTC. The rearrangement joins TRBV7-9 to TRBJ2-1; 9 bases agree with TRBD1. V gave up 5 bases and J gave up 6 bases; unmatched junction bases: 11. This CDR3 has 16 amino acids. Germline loops: CDR1 SEHNR, CDR2 FQNEAQ (reference sequence).

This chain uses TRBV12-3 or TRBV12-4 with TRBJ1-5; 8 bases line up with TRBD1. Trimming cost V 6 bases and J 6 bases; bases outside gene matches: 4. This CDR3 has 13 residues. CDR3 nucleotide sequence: TGTGCCAGCAGGGCAGGGGGCGGTCAGCCCCAGCATTTT. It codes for CASRAGGGQPQHF.

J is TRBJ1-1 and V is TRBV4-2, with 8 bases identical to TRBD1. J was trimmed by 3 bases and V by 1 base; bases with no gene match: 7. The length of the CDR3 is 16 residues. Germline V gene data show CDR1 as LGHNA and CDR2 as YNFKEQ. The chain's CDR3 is CASSQASDREYTEAFF. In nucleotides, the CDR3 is TGTGCCAGCAGCCAAGCCTCGGACAGGGAGTACACTGAAGCTTTCTTT.

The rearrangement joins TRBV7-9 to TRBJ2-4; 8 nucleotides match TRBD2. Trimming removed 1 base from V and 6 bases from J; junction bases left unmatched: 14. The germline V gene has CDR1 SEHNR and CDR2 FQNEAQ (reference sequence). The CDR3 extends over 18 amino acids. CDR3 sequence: CASSLVGAGGEERNIQYF. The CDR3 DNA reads TGTGCCAGCAGCTTAGTCGGTGCGGGGGGAGAGGAGAGAAACATTCAGTACTTC. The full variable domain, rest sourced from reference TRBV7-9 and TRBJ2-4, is DTGVSQNPRHKITKRGQNVTFRCDPISEHNRLYWYRQTLGQGPEFLTYFQNEAQLEKSRLLSDRFSAERPKGSFSTLEIQRTEQGDSAMYLCASSLVGAGGEERNIQYFGAGTRLSVL.

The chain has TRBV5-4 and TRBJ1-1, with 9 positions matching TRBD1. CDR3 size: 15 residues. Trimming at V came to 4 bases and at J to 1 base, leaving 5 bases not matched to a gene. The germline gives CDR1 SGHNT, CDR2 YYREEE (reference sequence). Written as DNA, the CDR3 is TGTGCCAGCAGCCTAGGACAGGGGAGGAACACTGAAGCTTTCTTT. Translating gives CASSLGQGRNTEAFF.

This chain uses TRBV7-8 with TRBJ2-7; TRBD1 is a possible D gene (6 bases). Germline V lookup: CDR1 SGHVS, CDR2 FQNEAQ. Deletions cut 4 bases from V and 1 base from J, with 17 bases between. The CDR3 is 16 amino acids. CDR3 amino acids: CASSSETGLRSYEQYF. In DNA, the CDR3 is TGTGCCAGCAGCTCAGAGACAGGTTTAAGGTCCTACGAGCAGTACTTC. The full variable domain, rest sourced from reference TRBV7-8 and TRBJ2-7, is GAGVSQSPRYKVAKRGQDVALRCDPISGHVSLFWYQQALGQGPEFLTYFQNEAQLDKSGLPSDRFFAERPEGSVSTLKIQRTQQEDSAVYLCASSSETGLRSYEQYFGPGTRLTVT.

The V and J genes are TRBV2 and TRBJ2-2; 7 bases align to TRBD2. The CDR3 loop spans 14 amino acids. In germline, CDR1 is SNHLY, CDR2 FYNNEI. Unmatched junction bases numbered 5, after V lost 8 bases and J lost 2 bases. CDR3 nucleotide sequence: TGTGCCAGCGGAGTAGCGGGCAACACCGGGGAGCTGTTTTTT. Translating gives CASGVAGNTGELFF.

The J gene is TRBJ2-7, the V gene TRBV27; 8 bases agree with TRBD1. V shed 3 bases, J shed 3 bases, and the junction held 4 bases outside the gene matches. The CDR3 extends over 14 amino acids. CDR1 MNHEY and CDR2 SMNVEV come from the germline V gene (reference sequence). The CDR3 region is CASSFGTGYYEQYF. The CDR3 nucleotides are TGTGCCAGCAGTTTCGGGACAGGCTACTACGAGCAGTACTTC.

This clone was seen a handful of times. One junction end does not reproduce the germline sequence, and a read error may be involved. In DNA form, the CDR3 reads TGTGCCAGCAGCCCGGAGGATCATTTTTTAAGGGGGCCCGCCTTC. It specifies CASSPEDHFLRGPAF. This sequence joins TRBV5-4 and TRBJ1-2, with TRBD1 identical over 7 bases. Germline V gene data show CDR1 as SGHNT and CDR2 as YYREEE (reference sequence). The CDR3 is made up of 15 amino acids.

In nucleotides, the CDR3 is TGTGCCAGCAGCCTTGAGAGGTCCAGGGGTGTAGAAAAACTGTTTTTT. This sequence encodes CASSLERSRGVEKLFF. The V and J genes are TRBV2 and TRBJ1-4; TRBD1 might be the D (6 bases). Looked up from germline, CDR1 is SNHLY and CDR2 is FYNNEI. V shed 6 bases and J shed 8 bases, with 22 bases lying between them. The CDR3 spans 16 residues.

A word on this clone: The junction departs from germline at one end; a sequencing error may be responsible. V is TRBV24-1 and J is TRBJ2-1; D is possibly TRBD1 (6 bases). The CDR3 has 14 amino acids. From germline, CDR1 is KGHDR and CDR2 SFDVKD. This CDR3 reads CASRGSGGREEQFF. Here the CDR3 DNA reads TGTGCCTCCAGAGGTAGTGGGGGCAGAGAAGAGCAGTTCTTC.

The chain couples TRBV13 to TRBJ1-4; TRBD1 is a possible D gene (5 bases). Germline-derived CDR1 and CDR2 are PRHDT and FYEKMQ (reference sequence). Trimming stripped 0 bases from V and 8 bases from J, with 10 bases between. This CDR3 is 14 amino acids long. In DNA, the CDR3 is TGTGCCAGCAGCTTAGGGGGGCCAAGGGAAAAACTGTTTTTT. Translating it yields CASSLGGPREKLFF.